The rows below give T cell receptor beta chains drawn from one sample of a study of neoadjuvant anti-PD-1 for oral cavity cancer. Assay used: immunoSEQ multiplex PCR; TCRdb lists only in-frame clones, some missing. The profile shows 13,000 to 15,000 clones, 65% to 80% of them singletons. The sequences come from PBMCs, collected before nivolumab (anti-PD-1) treatment. All receptors derive from a person aged 35-79 years with oral cavity squamous cell carcinoma. Both conserved end residues are part of each CDR3. D genes are given only for firm matches. Part of the rows lack a size; the others show once, few, many or a class for expanded clones.

D gene: NA
V gene: TRBV7-9
J gene: TRBJ1-2
clone size: NA
CDR3 protein: CASSSDGNYGYTF
CDR3 DNA: TGTGCCAGCAGCTCGGACGGAAACTATGGCTACACCTTC

D gene: NA
V gene: TRBV10-3
J gene: TRBJ2-1
clone size: NA
CDR3 protein: CAISEYSAPNEQFF
CDR3 DNA: TGTGCCATCAGTGAGTACTCGGCTCCCAATGAGCAGTTCTTC

D gene: NA
V gene: TRBV6-5
J gene: TRBJ1-1
clone size: NA
CDR3 protein: CASSYSRTGDTEAFF
CDR3 DNA: TGTGCCAGCAGTTACTCGAGGACGGGGGACACTGAAGCTTTCTTT

D gene: NA
V gene: TRBV4-1
J gene: TRBJ2-7
clone size: few
CDR3 protein: CASSQVILASYEQYF
CDR3 DNA: TGCGCCAGCAGCCAAGTGATACTTGCCTCCTACGAGCAGTACTTC

D gene: NA
V gene: TRBV2
J gene: TRBJ1-5
clone size: NA
CDR3 protein: CASTLEQTPKRPQHF
CDR3 DNA: TGTGCCAGCACCCTGGAACAGACACCAAAGAGGCCCCAGCATTTT

D gene: TRBD2
V gene: TRBV28
J gene: TRBJ2-3
clone size: NA
CDR3 protein: CASSFALAGGTDTQYF
CDR3 DNA: TGTGCCAGCAGTTTCGCTCTAGCGGGAGGGACAGATACGCAGTATTTT

D gene: NA
V gene: TRBV9
J gene: TRBJ1-1
clone size: NA
CDR3 protein: CASSVGQQGGTEAFF
CDR3 DNA: TGTGCCAGCAGCGTAGGTCAACAAGGGGGCACTGAAGCTTTCTTT

D gene: TRBD1
V gene: TRBV28
J gene: TRBJ2-7
clone size: NA
CDR3 protein: CASGGQLRISSYEQYF
CDR3 DNA: TGTGCCAGCGGGGGACAGCTACGGATCAGCTCCTACGAGCAGTACTTC

D gene: NA
V gene: TRBV25-1
J gene: TRBJ2-7
clone size: NA
CDR3 protein: CASSRNYEQYF
CDR3 DNA: TGTGCCAGCAGCCGGAACTACGAGCAGTACTTC

D gene: NA
V gene: TRBV9
J gene: TRBJ2-7
clone size: NA
CDR3 protein: CASSVDGGYEQYF
CDR3 DNA: TGTGCCAGCAGCGTAGACGGGGGATACGAGCAGTACTTC

D gene: TRBD1
V gene: TRBV4-1
J gene: TRBJ2-7
clone size: few
CDR3 protein: CASSHGQGAGEQYF
CDR3 DNA: TGCGCCAGCAGCCACGGACAGGGAGCGGGCGAGCAGTACTTC

D gene: TRBD1
V gene: TRBV30
J gene: TRBJ1-5
clone size: NA
CDR3 protein: CAWSVQGNQPQHF
CDR3 DNA: TGTGCCTGGAGTGTACAGGGGAACCAGCCCCAGCATTTT

D gene: NA
V gene: TRBV9
J gene: TRBJ1-1
clone size: NA
CDR3 protein: CASSVSGRSTEAFF
CDR3 DNA: TGTGCCAGCAGCGTTTCAGGAAGGAGCACTGAAGCTTTCTTT

D gene: TRBD2
V gene: TRBV7-3
J gene: TRBJ2-1
clone size: NA
CDR3 protein: CARGTSGGYNEQFF
CDR3 DNA: TGTGCCAGGGGGACTAGCGGAGGGTACAATGAGCAGTTCTTC

D gene: NA
V gene: TRBV2
J gene: TRBJ1-5
clone size: NA
CDR3 protein: CASSSQGLGQPQHF
CDR3 DNA: TGTGCCAGCAGTAGCCAGGGGCTCGGACAGCCCCAGCATTTT

D gene: NA
V gene: TRBV2
J gene: TRBJ2-1
clone size: NA
CDR3 protein: CASSELGWSSYNEQFF
CDR3 DNA: TGTGCCAGCAGTGAATTGGGTTGGAGCTCCTACAATGAGCAGTTCTTC